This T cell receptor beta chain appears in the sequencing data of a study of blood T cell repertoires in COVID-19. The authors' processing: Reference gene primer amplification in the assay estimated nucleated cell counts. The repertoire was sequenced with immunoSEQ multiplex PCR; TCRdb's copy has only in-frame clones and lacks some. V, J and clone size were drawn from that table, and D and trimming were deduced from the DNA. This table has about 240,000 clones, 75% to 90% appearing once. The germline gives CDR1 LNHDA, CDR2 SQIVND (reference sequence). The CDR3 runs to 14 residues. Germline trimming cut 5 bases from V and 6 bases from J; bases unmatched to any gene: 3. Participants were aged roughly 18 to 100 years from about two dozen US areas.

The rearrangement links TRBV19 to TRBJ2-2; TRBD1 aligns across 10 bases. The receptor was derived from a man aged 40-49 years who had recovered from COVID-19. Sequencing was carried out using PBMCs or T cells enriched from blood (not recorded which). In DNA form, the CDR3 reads TGTGCCAGTAGTTGGACAGGGGGTTCCGGGGAGCTGTTTTTT. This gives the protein CASSWTGGSGELFF.